Detailed here is one TCR beta chain. The data are from a study of T cell changes during pregnancy in multiple sclerosis. Germline V gene sequence: CDR1 SGHVS, CDR2 FNYEAQ. This CDR3 has 14 amino acids. Trimming cost V 2 bases and J 0 bases, with 8 bases left between them. Measured with immunoSEQ multiplex PCR; TCRdb has only the in-frame clones, and not every one. This table has under 35,000 clones, roughly 89% appearing once. This material consisted of CD8+ T cells from peripheral blood mononuclear cells, taken before pregnancy. This TCR came from a female donor with multiple sclerosis, enrolled in a pregnancy study. The V and J genes are TRBV7-6 and TRBJ2-7; a weak D match, TRBD1 (5 bases). DNA of the CDR3: TGTGCCAGCAGCTTATTGACAGACTCCTACGAGCAGTACTTC. Protein product: CASSLLTDSYEQYF.